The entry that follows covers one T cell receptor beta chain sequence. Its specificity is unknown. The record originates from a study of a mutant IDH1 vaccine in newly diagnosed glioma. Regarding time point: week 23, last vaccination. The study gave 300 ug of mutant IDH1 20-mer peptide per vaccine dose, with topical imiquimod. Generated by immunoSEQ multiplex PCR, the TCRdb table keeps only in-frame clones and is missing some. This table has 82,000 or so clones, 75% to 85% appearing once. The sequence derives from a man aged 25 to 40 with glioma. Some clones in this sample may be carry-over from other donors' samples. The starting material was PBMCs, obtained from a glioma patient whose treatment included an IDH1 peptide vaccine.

The CDR3 reads CAWSGDGQGHEKLFF. The CDR3 coding sequence is TGTGCCTGGAGTGGGGACGGACAGGGCCATGAAAAACTGTTTTTT. The J gene is TRBJ1-4, the V gene TRBV30, with 8 bases identical to TRBD1. Germline-derived CDR1 and CDR2 are GTSNPN and SVGIG (reference sequence). The CDR3 runs 15 residues. V lost 1 base and J lost 6; bases outside the gene matches: 7.